Listed below are T cell receptor beta chains from one sample, sequenced in a study of a mutant IDH1 vaccine in newly diagnosed glioma. These TCRs' antigens remain unknown. Sequencing used immunoSEQ multiplex PCR; TCRdb keeps in-frame clones, though not all of them. The repertoire holds about 60,000 clones, with about 89% as singletons. Sample: PBMCs, taken from a glioma patient whose treatment included an IDH1 peptide vaccine. Receptors originate from a man aged 40-55 years with glioma. Each CDR3 is given with its conserved first and last residue. Fields, in order: V gene, D gene, clone size, J gene, CDR3 DNA, CDR3 protein. The D gene is left open where the match is weak. Size is omitted from some rows. Given values are once, few, many or a class for expanded clones.

TRBV7-2	TRBD1	.	TRBJ1-1	TGTGCCAGCAGCTTTACAACAGGGGGCACTGAAGCTTTCTTT	CASSFTTGGTEAFF
TRBV6-6	TRBD2	.	TRBJ2-7	TGTGCCAGCAGTCCGGGACTAGCGGGGGACTACGAGCAGTACTTC	CASSPGLAGDYEQYF
TRBV5-1	.	.	TRBJ1-2	TGCGCCAGCAGCCTACAGGGTTACGGCTACACCTTC	CASSLQGYGYTF
TRBV5-1	TRBD2	.	TRBJ2-2	TGCGCCAGCAGCTTTACTAGCGGTCATACAACGAACACCGGGGAGCTGTTTTTT	CASSFTSGHTTNTGELFF
TRBV20-1	.	.	TRBJ1-2	TGCAGTGCCCAAATGGATGGCTACACCTTC	CSAQMDGYTF
TRBV7-9	.	.	TRBJ1-4	TGTGCCAGCAGCCTCCCGAACGAAAAACTGTTTTTT	CASSLPNEKLFF
TRBV7-9	.	.	TRBJ2-3	TGTGCCAGCCTAAGGCAGGGAGGCCGCACAGATACGCAGTATTTT	CASLRQGGRTDTQYF
TRBV9	.	few	TRBJ1-2	TGTGCCAGCAGCCGATCTAGTAGGGCGGACGAGGGCTACACCTTC	CASSRSSRADEGYTF
TRBV4-1	.	.	TRBJ2-1	TGCGCCAGCAGCCTAGGTCCCGTAAATGAGCAGTTCTTC	CASSLGPVNEQFF
TRBV4-1	.	.	TRBJ2-7	TGCGCCAGCAGACGTGGGGCAGCGATTTCCTACGAGCAGTACTTC	CASRRGAAISYEQYF
TRBV14	.	.	TRBJ2-1	TGTGCCAGCAGCCGCAGCGGGTACTACAATGAGCAGTTCTTC	CASSRSGYYNEQFF
TRBV6-1	TRBD1	.	TRBJ1-5	TGTGCCAGCAGTGAAGCGGACAGGGACAATCAGCCCCAGCATTTT	CASSEADRDNQPQHF
TRBV4-2	TRBD2	.	TRBJ2-7	TGTGCCAGCAGCCAAGAGTCCATGACTAGCGGGGCTACCTACGAGCAGTACTTC	CASSQESMTSGATYEQYF
TRBV7-2	.	.	TRBJ2-1	TGTGCCAGCAGCTTCCTGGAGCAGTTCTTC	CASSFLEQFF
TRBV18	.	.	TRBJ1-1	TGTGCCAGCTCTCCAGGACAGAACACTGAAGCTTTCTTT	CASSPGQNTEAFF
TRBV5-1	TRBD1	.	TRBJ2-7	TGCGCCAGCAGCACCGAGACAGGGGGCATGTACGAGCAGTACTTC	CASSTETGGMYEQYF
TRBV18	.	.	TRBJ2-7	TGTGCCAGCTCACCACCGTTGGGGTACGAGCAGTACTTC	CASSPPLGYEQYF